The sequence of this T cell receptor (beta chain) was determined in a study of blood T cell repertoires in COVID-19. Study background: The origin of the acute and convalescent COVID-19 samples was the United States, Italy and Spain.

This clone occurred once. Original analysis: Estimation of nucleated cell counts was performed using reference gene primer amplification. Here immunoSEQ multiplex PCR was the method, and the copy in TCRdb shows in-frame clones only, minus some. The DNA gave D and trimming, while V, J and clone size come from that table. This table has 240,000 or so clones, about 81% appearing once. CDR3 length: 14 residues. Germline CDR1 and CDR2: LNHDA and SQIVND (reference sequence). Trimming pared 3 bases from V and 7 bases from J, leaving 16 bases between. The specimen sequenced was peripheral blood. The rearrangement links TRBV19 to TRBJ2-7; a weak D match, TRBD2 (6 bases). This clonotype was obtained from a woman aged 55-69 years with active or convalescent COVID-19. This chain's CDR3 is CASSIWGDLREQYF. For the CDR3, the DNA is TGTGCCAGTAGTATTTGGGGGGATCTTCGGGAGCAGTACTTC.